This is a list of T cell receptor beta chains from one sample in a study of CD8+CD57+ T cells in acquired aplastic anemia. TCRdb reprocessed the reads via MiXCR and lists one record per CDR3 protein. The table shows roughly 190,000 distinct CDR3 sequences, with roughly half occurring only once. The sample was sorted CD4+, CD8+, or CD8+CD57+ T cells (not recorded which) from PBMCs. The origin of the receptors is a human donor with aplastic anemia. CDR3s include the opening cysteine and the closing phenylalanine or tryptophan. For some rows the clone size is stated as once, few or many, or as a class when expanded; others skip it.

NA,TRBV12-3/TRBV12-4,TRBJ2-5,CASSLFASGGEETQYF
many,TRBV7-2,TRBJ1-2,CASSFTGGGGYGYTF
NA,TRBV25-1,TRBJ2-7,CASSEIEASEQYF
NA,TRBV2,TRBJ2-7,CASRGAPPCSYEQYF
many,TRBV25-1,TRBJ2-2,CASSERAAGELFF
NA,TRBV5-4,TRBJ1-2,CASSPGTDKIYGYTF
NA,TRBV19,TRBJ1-4,CASSSRTGEKLFF
NA,TRBV24-1,TRBJ2-2,CATSTNTGELFF
NA,TRBV20-1,TRBJ1-1,CSALDGTVNTEAFF
many,TRBV5-1,TRBJ2-2,CASSLASRSGVNTGELFF
NA,TRBV24-1,TRBJ2-2,CATSERSGSPTGELFF
once,TRBV5-5,TRBJ1-1,CASSSPDVDKNTEAFF
NA,TRBV12-3/TRBV12-4,TRBJ2-1,CASSLARASGGGEQFF
many,TRBV6-5,TRBJ2-7,CASSSGGVEYEQYF
few,TRBV6-5,TRBJ1-1,CASSYLPRVRGPEAFF
NA,TRBV10-3,TRBJ1-5,CAISESTGEGQPQHF
NA,TRBV19,NA,CASSPGQDLSYEQYF
NA,TRBV29-1,TRBJ2-3,CSVDSTRADTQYF
NA,TRBV7-2,TRBJ2-7,CARRGTFTYERYF
NA,TRBV20-1,TRBJ2-1,CSVTGTSGGTYNEQFF
many,TRBV6-1,TRBJ1-2,CASRPGLYGGYTF
NA,TRBV2,TRBJ2-7,CASRIQAGEQYF
NA,TRBV24-1,TRBJ2-1,CATSDPSSYNEQFF
NA,TRBV20-1,TRBJ1-5,CSASAGTEGIQPQHF
once,TRBV7-3,TRBJ2-6,CASSLRGGLPYSGANVLTF
many,TRBV6-1,TRBJ1-2,CASSETFYGYTF
NA,TRBV7-8,TRBJ2-2,CASSMGHTGELFF
many,TRBV10-1,TRBJ2-5,CASSDGLEGEQETQYF
many,TRBV6-1,TRBJ2-2,CASRGIWRTGELFF
NA,TRBV5-4,TRBJ1-2,CASSLGARDGYTF
few,TRBV10-3,TRBJ2-3,CAISEFGQVSDTQYF
NA,TRBV5-1,TRBJ2-3,CASSLSGTGTSTDTQYF
few,TRBV6-1,TRBJ2-1,CASSAAGVVYNEQFF
NA,TRBV19,TRBJ2-7,CARVTSAQYPYEQYF
NA,TRBV10-3,TRBJ1-6,CAISGQGYDNSPLHF
few,TRBV20-1,TRBJ2-1,CSRTSGTEQFF
NA,TRBV29-1,TRBJ1-1,CSVEGARTGGRTEAFF
many,TRBV10-1,TRBJ2-7,CASRTRLAGIMYEQYF
many,TRBV7-9,TRBJ2-2,CASSLGRTGELFF
once,TRBV11-2,TRBJ2-1,CASSFGVDEQFF
few,TRBV27,TRBJ2-6,CASSLSIRGTGGKGANVLTF
few,TRBV28,TRBJ2-7,CASQSRGLVYEQYF